This TCR beta chain emerged from a study of T cell clonality in common variable immunodeficiency. Libraries were prepared by immunoSEQ multiplex PCR; TCRdb keeps only in-frame clonotypes and omits some of them. Listed for the sample are approximately 5,700 clones, none seen a single time. The germline V gene encodes CDR1 SGHRS and CDR2 YFSETQ. Deletions cut 4 bases from V and 4 bases from J, with 12 bases between. The CDR3 loop spans 15 amino acids. This clone has at least ten counts. Its target is unknown. The read gets to within 3 residues of the CDR3 end, and the germline J gene fills in the rest. Points from the study as a whole: TCRbeta clonality was increased in CVID versus healthy controls. In common variable immunodeficiency, TCR beta chains reportedly carried fewer deletions and N-nucleotide insertions.

The sequence came from a human donor with common variable immunodeficiency. V gene TRBV5-1 combines with J gene TRBJ2-6; weak D call: TRBD1 (5 bases). Material: peripheral blood mononuclear cells. The CDR3: CASSPRVVGANVLTF. Partial CDR3 DNA: TGCGCCAGCAGCCCCAGGGTAGTAGGGGCCAACGTC.